This passage covers 18 T cell receptor beta chains from one sample sequenced in a study of T cells in Graves' hyperthyroidism and ophthalmopathy. RNA transcripts gave rise to amplified TCR beta CDR3 regions. The study used the HTBI primer set for a first-round RT-PCR of the TCR CDR3. TCRdb recomputed calls from the multiplex PCR reads with MiXCR, one row per CDR3 protein. This table holds some 350,000 distinct CDR3 sequences, about 13% found once. The sample taken for sequencing was blood. The receptors were sampled from a woman aged 40 to 50 with Graves' ophthalmopathy.

This chain joins TRBV4-1 and TRBJ2-6; D not resolved. Germline lookup yields CDR1 MGHRA and CDR2 YSYEKL. The CDR3 spans 15 residues. V shed 1 base and J shed 2 bases, with 6 bases lying between them. In nucleotides, the CDR3 is TGCGCCAGCAGCCAAGGAAGCGCTGGGGCCAACGTCCTGACTTTC. Translation gives CASSQGSAGANVLTF.

Many counts were recorded for this clonotype. The V call is TRBV4-1, the J call TRBJ2-7; D is perhaps TRBD1 (6 bases). With 3 bases removed from V and 3 bases from J, the gap between germline ends came to 15 bases. The germline V gene encodes CDR1 MGHRA and CDR2 YSYEKL. This CDR3 is 15 amino acids long. In DNA form, the CDR3 reads TGCGCCAGCAGCCACGAAGGGGGTGTTCACTACGAGCAGTACTTC. This sequence encodes CASSHEGGVHYEQYF.

This clonotype was counted a few times. This rearrangement joins TRBV7-9 to TRBJ1-6; the D gene is possibly TRBD1 (5 bases). The CDR3 has 14 amino acids. Trimming removed 5 bases at V and 7 bases at J, with 12 bases between. Per the germline V gene, CDR1 is SEHNR and CDR2 is FQNEAQ (reference sequence). For the CDR3, the DNA is TGTGCCAGCAGCCCAGACAGTAGAAATTCACCCCTCCACTTT. Amino acid sequence: CASSPDSRNSPLHF.

This chain joins TRBV7-2 and TRBJ1-2; TRBD1 might be the D (6 bases). Per the germline V gene, CDR1 is SGHTA and CDR2 is FQGNSA. This CDR3 has 13 residues. The V and J ends lost 6 bases and 6 bases respectively, with 14 bases between them. The CDR3, as DNA: TGTGCCAGCAGTCAAGACAGGCGAGATGGCTACACCTTC. This codes for CASSQDRRDGYTF.

V is TRBV11-2 and J is TRBJ2-3; TRBD2 matches at 7 bases. Per the germline V gene, CDR1 is SGHAT and CDR2 is FQNNGV. The CDR3 contains 16 residues. Losses at the gene ends were 5 bases for V and 1 base for J; bases not matched to a gene: 9. The CDR3 bases are TGTGCCAGCAGCCCGTGGGCGGGAGAGGGCACAGATACGCAGTATTTT. Its translation is CASSPWAGEGTDTQYF. The whole variable domain, filled in from reference TRBV11-2 and TRBJ2-3, reads EAGVAQSPRYKIIEKRQSVAFWCNPISGHATLYWYQQILGQGPKLLIQFQNNGVVDDSQLPKDRFSAERLKGVDSTLKIQPAKLEDSAVYLCASSPWAGEGTDTQYFGPGTRLTVL.

This clonotype was seen a few times. CDR3 bases: TGTGCCAGCAGTTACTCGGGGGCCCTCTATGGCTACACCTTC. This sequence encodes CASSYSGALYGYTF. The chain couples TRBV6-5 to TRBJ1-2; TRBD1 might be the D (6 bases). V shed 0 bases and J shed 4 bases, with 9 bases lying between them. The CDR3 is made up of 14 amino acids. Germline CDR1 is MNHEY and CDR2 is SVGAGI.

This clonotype came up many times. V gene TRBV27 combines with J gene TRBJ2-1, with TRBD2 matching 12 bases. This CDR3 spans 16 amino acids. Germline CDR1 and CDR2: MNHEY and SMNVEV (reference sequence). V dropped 7 bases and J dropped 7; count of bases not matched to a gene: 11. DNA of the CDR3: TGTGCCAGCAAAGCTAGCGGGAGGGACATCCATAATGAGCAGTTCTTC. This encodes CASKASGRDIHNEQFF.

This clonotype has a count of ten or more. This chain links TRBV12-3 or TRBV12-4 with TRBJ2-7; 11 nucleotides line up with TRBD2. The CDR3 totals 15 residues. Germline trimming cut 4 bases from V and 5 bases from J; bases unmatched to any gene: 7. CDR3 sequence reads: CASSYLLAGVDEQYF. The DNA of the CDR3 is TGTGCCAGCAGTTATCTACTAGCGGGAGTGGACGAGCAGTACTTC.

The rearrangement joins TRBV28 to TRBJ2-1; D gene unclear. This CDR3 has 15 amino acids. CDR1 is MDHEN, CDR2 SYDVKM, per germline. The germline V and J ends were trimmed by 2 bases and 4 bases, with 12 bases remaining between them. CDR3 residues: CASSLSLWQYNEQFF. The DNA of the CDR3 is TGTGCCAGCAGTTTAAGTCTTTGGCAGTACAATGAGCAGTTCTTC.

This clonotype was counted at least ten times. The rearrangement links TRBV7-9 to TRBJ2-7; D ambiguous. The length of the CDR3 is 13 residues. The ends were cut back, 3 bases at V and 2 bases at J, with 8 bases in the middle. Germline CDR1 and CDR2: SEHNR and FQNEAQ (reference sequence). The CDR3 bases are TGTGCCAGCAGCTTCCTTGGGGCCTACGAGCAGTACTTC. It encodes CASSFLGAYEQYF. Looking up the rest from reference TRBV7-9 and TRBJ2-7 gives the full variable domain: DTGVSQNPRHKITKRGQNVTFRCDPISEHNRLYWYRQTLGQGPEFLTYFQNEAQLEKSRLLSDRFSAERPKGSFSTLEIQRTEQGDSAMYLCASSFLGAYEQYFGPGTRLTVT.

In its sample, this clonotype was seen many times. The chain recombines TRBV6-1 with TRBJ2-1; D is perhaps TRBD1 or TRBD2 (5 bases each). Per germline, CDR1 MNHNS and CDR2 SASEGT. V gave up 8 bases and J gave up 0 bases, with 17 bases separating them. CDR3 length: 16 residues. CDR3 in DNA: TGTGCCAGCGCCTTCAGGGAGCCAGACTCCTACAATGAGCAGTTCTTC. Its protein product is CASAFREPDSYNEQFF.

Notes on this clonotype: A much larger clone lies one base from this, so it may be a read error. CDR3 loop: CASSEAPSPGTGGNGHTF. In DNA form, the CDR3 reads TGTGCCAGCAGTGAAGCCCCATCGCCCGGGACAGGGGGCAATGGCCACACCTTC. V is TRBV2 and J is TRBJ1-2, with TRBD1 matching 12 bases. Germline V CDR1 and CDR2: SNHLY, FYNNEI. There are 18 residues in the CDR3.

In this sample, this clonotype turned up many times. The chain uses TRBV24-1 and TRBJ2-3; D uncertain. Trimming left V 2 bases short and J 5 bases short, with 4 bases between. This CDR3 is built from 12 residues. CDR1 KGHDR and CDR2 SFDVKD come from the germline V gene. Here the CDR3 DNA reads TGTGCCACCAGTGATTATCAAGATACGCAGTATTTT. Translating gives CATSDYQDTQYF.

In its sample, this clonotype was seen a few times. The rearrangement joins TRBV4-1 to TRBJ2-1; D possibly uses TRBD1 or TRBD2 (5 bases each). The V gene lost 1 base and the J gene lost 8 bases, with 18 bases spanning the gap. This CDR3 spans 16 amino acids. The germline gives CDR1 MGHRA, CDR2 YSYEKL. In nucleotides, the CDR3 is TGCGCCAGCAGCCAAGGGGACGTGGGATCAGACGATGAGCAGTTCTTC. It codes for CASSQGDVGSDDEQFF.

This clonotype was counted at least ten times. V gene TRBV28 combines with J gene TRBJ2-1, with TRBD2 identical over 9 bases. This CDR3 is 17 amino acids long. Per germline, CDR1 MDHEN and CDR2 SYDVKM. Germline trimming cut 1 base from V and 4 bases from J; bases unmatched to any gene: 8. The CDR3 nucleotides are TGTGCCAGCAGTTTATTGCTAGCGGGGACCATTTACAATGAGCAGTTCTTC. Translation: CASSLLLAGTIYNEQFF. The full variable domain, with the rest looked up from reference TRBV28 and TRBJ2-1, is DVKVTQSSRYLVKRTGEKVFLECVQDMDHENMFWYRQDPGLGLRLIYFSYDVKMKEKGDIPEGYSVSREKKERFSLILESASTNQTSMYLCASSLLLAGTIYNEQFFGPGTRLTVL.

This clonotype was recorded at least ten times. The rearrangement uses TRBV6-1 and TRBJ2-1; D is possibly TRBD2 (6 bases). Trimming stripped 7 bases from V and 8 bases from J, with 21 bases between. The CDR3 has 15 amino acids. Germline V CDR1 and CDR2: MNHNS, SASEGT. CDR3 nucleotide sequence: TGTGCCAGCAACTTTGGCAGGGAGGTCGTCGATGAGCAGTTCTTC. It yields the protein CASNFGREVVDEQFF.

This chain connects TRBV28 to TRBJ2-7; 7 bases match TRBD2. The germline V gene has CDR1 MDHEN and CDR2 SYDVKM. CDR3 length equals 18 residues. Germline trimming cut 1 base from V and 0 bases from J; bases unmatched to any gene: 12. The CDR3 DNA is TGTGCCAGCAGTTTATCCCGACCGTCTAGCGGAGGCTCCTACGAGCAGTACTTC. It translates to CASSLSRPSSGGSYEQYF.

About this clonotype itself: Since a much larger clone is just one base distant, this may be a read error. The rearrangement uses TRBV20-1 and TRBJ2-5; 7 positions agree with TRBD2. The assigned J gene may be wrong: the sequence end matches TRBJ2-1 better. The CDR3 runs to 11 residues. Germline values: CDR1 DFQATT, CDR2 SNEGSKA (reference sequence). In DNA form, the CDR3 reads TGCAGTGCCCAGAGCGGGACGGCCCAGTTCTTC. Protein sequence: CSAQSGTAQFF.